What follows are 29 T cell receptor beta chains derived from one specimen sequenced in a study of T cell repertoires in cytomegalovirus infection. MiXCR was run by TCRdb on the reads, yielding one entry per CDR3 protein. The sample has about 770,000 distinct CDR3 sequences, almost 30% seen once. Antigens for these TCRs are unknown. Sample: cultured CD8+ T cells from PBMCs, taken from culture after CMV antigen stimulation. These receptors were collected from a human donor in good health (CMV status not recorded). Some clones in this sample may be carry-over from other donors' samples.

Ten or more counts support this clonotype. The chain employs TRBV7-9 and TRBJ2-1; 13 nucleotides align to TRBD2. The CDR3 has 15 residues. From germline, CDR1 is SEHNR and CDR2 FQNEAQ (reference sequence). The V gene end was trimmed by 6 bases and the J gene end by 7 bases; junction bases not matched to a gene: 6. The CDR3 nucleotides read TGTGCCAGCAGTCCCCGACTAGCGGGGGGAAATGAGCAGTTCTTC. Its translation is CASSPRLAGGNEQFF.

This clonotype was seen a handful of times. The chain carries TRBV7-8 and TRBJ2-3, with a possible D match to TRBD1 (6 bases). From germline, CDR1 is SGHVS and CDR2 FQNEAQ. This CDR3 is built from 16 residues. V gave up 5 bases and J gave up 3 bases, with 18 bases separating them. In DNA, the CDR3 is TGTGCCAGCAGCACAGGACAGCGGTTGGGAACAGATACGCAGTATTTT. Encoded protein: CASSTGQRLGTDTQYF.

This chain connects TRBV27 to TRBJ2-7; no definite D call. Trimming cost V 4 bases and J 7 bases, with 11 bases left between them. The CDR3 extends over 12 amino acids. The germline gives CDR1 MNHEY, CDR2 SMNVEV (reference sequence). Written as DNA, the CDR3 is TGTGCCAGCAGTTACCCCCCTGGTGAGCAGTACTTC. It specifies CASSYPPGEQYF.

This clonotype was seen more than once but under ten times. The genes are TRBV2 and TRBJ2-1, with 7 bases aligning to TRBD2. V lost 8 bases to trimming and J lost 0 bases; unmatched junction nucleotides: 10. Germline CDR1 and CDR2: SNHLY and FYNNEI. CDR3 length: 16 residues. The CDR3 bases are TGTGCCAGCTTAATCAAGCGGGGAGACTCCTACAATGAGCAGTTCTTC. It encodes CASLIKRGDSYNEQFF.

The V gene is TRBV20-1, the J gene TRBJ1-5, with D perhaps TRBD1 (6 bases). From germline, CDR1 is DFQATT and CDR2 SNEGSKA (reference sequence). The V gene lost 5 bases and the J gene lost 7 bases, with 12 bases spanning the gap. The CDR3 sequence is 12 residues long. The CDR3 loop is CSALQGRQPQHF. The CDR3 coding sequence is TGCAGTGCTCTACAGGGACGGCAGCCCCAGCATTTT.

The chain recombines TRBV12-5 with TRBJ1-1, with TRBD1 matching 7 bases. Trimming removed 7 bases from V and 0 bases from J; junction bases left unmatched: 11. The CDR3 spans 16 residues. Germline values: CDR1 LGHNT, CDR2 FRNRAP. The CDR3 region has the DNA TGTGCTAGTGCGTGGTACAGGGGAGGTGTGAACACTGAAGCTTTCTTT. Encoded protein: CASAWYRGGVNTEAFF. The whole variable domain, filled in from reference TRBV12-5 and TRBJ1-1, reads DARVTQTPRHKVTEMGQEVTMRCQPILGHNTVFWYRQTMMQGLELLAYFRNRAPLDDSGMPKDRFSAEMPDATLATLKIQPSEPRDSAVYFCASAWYRGGVNTEAFFGQGTRLTVV.

Concerning this clonotype: Germline is not matched at one junction end, which may reflect a read error. The V gene is TRBV4-1, the J gene TRBJ2-6; 9 bases line up with TRBD1. Germline CDR1 MGHRA, CDR2 YSYEKL. The CDR3 is made up of 17 amino acids. CDR3 loop: CASSQEDRGSGANVLTF. CDR3 DNA sequence: TGTGCCAGCAGCCAAGAGGACAGGGGCTCTGGGGCCAACGTCCTGACTTTC.

This chain uses TRBV9 with TRBJ2-1, with TRBD1 matching 12 bases. V gave up 4 bases and J gave up 8 bases; unmatched junction bases: 7. CDR1 and CDR2 from the germline V gene are SGDLS and YYNGEE. The length of the CDR3 is 15 residues. The CDR3 bases are TGTGCCAGCAGCCCGGGACAGGGGGCTAGGGATGAGCAGTTCTTC. Its protein is CASSPGQGARDEQFF.

This clonotype was picked up many times. The chain links TRBV7-6 to TRBJ2-3; 9 nucleotides align to TRBD1. V gave up 5 bases and J gave up 4 bases; unmatched junction bases: 7. CDR1 and CDR2 from the germline V gene are SGHVS and FNYEAQ. The CDR3 length is 15 residues. This CDR3 is CASSIRQGVADTQYF. The CDR3 nucleotides are TGTGCCAGCAGCATACGACAGGGGGTAGCAGATACGCAGTATTTT.

In the case of this clonotype: A much larger clone differs by one base, so this may be a read error. The chain joins TRBV7-2 to TRBJ2-3, with 11 bases matching TRBD2. The CDR3 length is 16 residues. Germline V gives CDR1 SGHTA, CDR2 FQGNSA. The CDR3 nucleotides read TGTGCCAACAGCATGCCGACTAGCGGGGGCACAGATACGCAGTATTTT. It encodes CANSMPTSGGTDTQYF. Full variable domain (rest looked up from reference TRBV7-2 and TRBJ2-3): GAGVSQSPSNKVTEKGKDVELRCDPISGHTALYWYRQSLGQGLEFLIYFQGNSAPDKSGLPSDRFSAERTGGSVSTLTIQRTQQEDSAVYLCANSMPTSGGTDTQYFGPGTRLTVL.

This clonotype was detected only a few times. The chain links TRBV6-1 to TRBJ2-7, with 9 bases identical to TRBD1. The ends lost 6 bases at V and 1 base at J; junction bases unmatched: 4. CDR3 size: 14 residues. Germline CDR1 reads MNHNS; CDR2 reads SASEGT. The CDR3, as DNA: TGTGCCAGCAGAGCCGGGACAGGGTCCTACGAGCAGTACTTC. Encoded protein: CASRAGTGSYEQYF.

This clonotype turned up a few times. The chain carries TRBV4-2 and TRBJ1-4, with TRBD1 matching 8 bases. The trim removed 0 bases at V and 7 bases at J, leaving 7 bases unmatched. The germline V gene encodes CDR1 LGHNA and CDR2 YNFKEQ. CDR3 length: 16 residues. CDR3 protein: CASSQDPGQGGEKLFF. CDR3 coding DNA: TGTGCCAGCAGCCAAGATCCCGGACAGGGTGGTGAAAAACTGTTTTTT.

This chain links TRBV13 with TRBJ2-7; D assignment may be TRBD1 or TRBD2 (5 bases each). The length of the CDR3 is 15 residues. The germline CDR1 and CDR2 sequences are PRHDT and FYEKMQ (reference sequence). V dropped 3 bases and J dropped 2 bases, with 14 bases sitting between them. The CDR3 protein is CASSFTGRNAYEQYF. CDR3 in DNA: TGTGCCAGCAGCTTTACGGGACGAAACGCCTACGAGCAGTACTTC.

J is TRBJ2-7 and V is TRBV19; TRBD1 aligns across 9 bases. The germline gives CDR1 LNHDA, CDR2 SQIVND (reference sequence). This CDR3 has 14 amino acids. With V trimmed by 3 bases and J by 3 bases, 3 bases remained unmatched. The DNA for the CDR3 is TGTGCCAGTAGTATGGGACAGGGCTACTACGAGCAGTACTTC. Residues: CASSMGQGYYEQYF.

The chain joins TRBV7-6 to TRBJ2-7; 16 nucleotides line up with TRBD2. Germline CDR1 SGHVS, CDR2 FNYEAQ. This CDR3 is 17 amino acids long. Trimming took 10 bases from V and 3 from J; bases not matched to a gene: 12. CDR3 sequence: CANSLGTSGGGFYEQYF. CDR3 sequence (DNA): TGTGCCAACAGTCTCGGGACTAGCGGGGGGGGTTTCTACGAGCAGTACTTC.

This clonotype was detected once. The chain has TRBV7-6 and TRBJ2-5; TRBD1 agrees at 7 bases. Per germline, CDR1 SGHVS and CDR2 FNYEAQ. Losses at the gene ends were 2 bases for V and 5 bases for J; bases not matched to a gene: 5. The CDR3 is 14 residues long. CDR3 in amino acids: CASSLRQGWETQYF. The CDR3 DNA follows: TGTGCCAGCAGCTTAAGACAGGGTTGGGAGACCCAGTACTTC.

CDR3 nucleotides: TGTGCCAGCAGCTTAGGGGACAGGGGTGGCGAGCAGTACGTC. The encoded protein is CASSLGDRGGEQYV. This chain joins TRBV13 and TRBJ2-7; TRBD1 agrees at 9 bases. Germline-derived CDR1 and CDR2 are PRHDT and FYEKMQ (reference sequence). There are 14 residues in the CDR3. The V gene end was trimmed by 0 bases and the J gene end by 6 bases; junction bases not matched to a gene: 3.

The V gene is TRBV5-4, the J gene TRBJ2-2; tentatively, D is TRBD1 (6 bases). Germline values: CDR1 SGHNT, CDR2 YYREEE (reference sequence). The CDR3 sequence is 15 residues long. V lost 4 bases, J lost 1 base, and 11 bases lay in between. CDR3 nucleotide sequence: TGTGCCAGCAGCGTCGACAGGAGGAACACCGGGGAGCTGTTTTTT. It yields the protein CASSVDRRNTGELFF.

The V gene is TRBV5-5, the J gene TRBJ2-2, with 10 bases lining up with TRBD2. This CDR3 is built from 16 residues. Germline assignment: CDR1 SGHKS and CDR2 YYEKEE (reference sequence). V shed 3 bases, J shed 2 bases, and the junction held 4 bases outside the gene matches. The CDR3 nucleotides read TGTGCCAGCAGCTACTGGACTAGCGGAAACACCGGGGAGCTGTTTTTT. Residues: CASSYWTSGNTGELFF.

This chain uses TRBV7-9 with TRBJ2-3; 8 positions match TRBD2. The trim removed 5 bases at V and 0 bases at J, leaving 4 bases unmatched. The CDR3 extends over 15 amino acids. Germline CDR1 and CDR2: SEHNR and FQNEAQ (reference sequence). The CDR3 DNA reads as TGTGCCAGCAGCCGGGGGGGCATAAGCACAGATACGCAGTATTTT. This translates into CASSRGGISTDTQYF.

The V call is TRBV12-3 or TRBV12-4, the J call TRBJ2-1, with D maybe TRBD2 (5 bases). This CDR3 is 13 amino acids long. The ends were cut back, 6 bases at V and 12 bases at J, with 18 bases in the middle. This CDR3 is CASSALGGSVQFF. The CDR3 nucleotides are TGTGCCAGCAGCGCCTTAGGAGGTTCGGTGCAGTTCTTC.

A few counts support this clonotype. The CDR3 DNA reads TGCAGTGCTAGAGATCGAATAGGTCCCTACAATGAGCAGTTCTTC. Translated: CSARDRIGPYNEQFF. V is TRBV20-1 and J is TRBJ2-1; D not resolved. The CDR3 covers 15 residues. The V end lost 0 bases, the J end lost 2 bases, and 11 bases lay between the germline ends. Per germline, CDR1 DFQATT and CDR2 SNEGSKA (reference sequence).

The rearrangement links TRBV10-3 to TRBJ1-4; the D is unclear. Trimming left V 0 bases short and J 7 bases short, with 12 bases between. The germline gives CDR1 ENHRY, CDR2 SYGVKD. This CDR3 region has 15 residues. The CDR3 reads CAISESTGISEKLFF. CDR3 DNA sequence: TGTGCCATCAGTGAGTCGACGGGGATCAGTGAAAAACTGTTTTTT.

The chain links TRBV12-3 or TRBV12-4 to TRBJ1-2; D remains unclear. This CDR3 contains 16 residues. The germline V and J ends were trimmed by 5 bases and 2 bases, with 18 bases remaining between them. The CDR3 spells CASSRGDFIGNYGYTF. CDR3 in DNA: TGTGCCAGCAGTCGAGGAGACTTTATTGGGAACTATGGCTACACCTTC.

The CDR3 DNA sequence: TGTGCCAGCAGCCCGGGACTCCAGCCAGGGGGCTTCTTGGACACTGAAGCTTTCTTT. It yields the protein CASSPGLQPGGFLDTEAFF. The V call is TRBV12-3 or TRBV12-4, the J call TRBJ1-1; 8 bases are a match to TRBD1. The CDR3 extends over 19 amino acids. After removal of 6 bases from V and 3 bases from J, the junction contained 21 bases not matched to a gene.

The chain carries TRBV20-1 and TRBJ2-7, with TRBD1 as a possible D gene (7 bases). CDR1 is DFQATT, CDR2 SNEGSKA, per germline (reference sequence). Trimming removed 3 bases from V and 2 bases from J, with 23 bases in between. The CDR3 runs to 17 residues. The CDR3 DNA sequence: TGCAGTGCTAGTACTCCAAGGGACAGTGGGGGGCCCTACGAGCAGTACTTC. Translated: CSASTPRDSGGPYEQYF.

This clonotype was found a few times. The gene calls are TRBV19 and TRBJ2-1; D remains ambiguous. The CDR3 consists of 16 residues. Germline loops: CDR1 LNHDA, CDR2 SQIVND (reference sequence). With 2 bases removed from V and 0 bases from J, the gap between germline ends came to 11 bases. The CDR3 protein is CASSIMRSSSYNEQFF. The CDR3 bases are TGTGCCAGTAGTATAATGAGAAGTAGCTCCTACAATGAGCAGTTCTTC.

This clonotype has only a few counts. The CDR3 sequence is CASSQGGGSYGYTF. CDR3 in DNA: TGCGCCAGCAGCCAAGGGGGGGGTTCATATGGCTACACCTTC. The V gene is TRBV4-1, the J gene TRBJ1-2, with a weak D call TRBD1 (5 bases). This CDR3 has 14 residues. CDR1 and CDR2 (germline): MGHRA, YSYEKL. V lost 1 base, J lost 5 bases, and 11 bases lay in between.

Many counts were recorded for this clonotype. This rearrangement joins TRBV7-6 to TRBJ2-7; tentatively, D is TRBD1 or TRBD2 (5 bases each). Germline CDR1 reads SGHVS; CDR2 reads FNYEAQ. V dropped 1 base and J dropped 0 bases, with 7 bases sitting between them. This CDR3 is built from 14 residues. For the CDR3, the DNA is TGTGCCAGCAGCTTAGGGGGGACCTCCTACGAGCAGTACTTC. Protein sequence: CASSLGGTSYEQYF.